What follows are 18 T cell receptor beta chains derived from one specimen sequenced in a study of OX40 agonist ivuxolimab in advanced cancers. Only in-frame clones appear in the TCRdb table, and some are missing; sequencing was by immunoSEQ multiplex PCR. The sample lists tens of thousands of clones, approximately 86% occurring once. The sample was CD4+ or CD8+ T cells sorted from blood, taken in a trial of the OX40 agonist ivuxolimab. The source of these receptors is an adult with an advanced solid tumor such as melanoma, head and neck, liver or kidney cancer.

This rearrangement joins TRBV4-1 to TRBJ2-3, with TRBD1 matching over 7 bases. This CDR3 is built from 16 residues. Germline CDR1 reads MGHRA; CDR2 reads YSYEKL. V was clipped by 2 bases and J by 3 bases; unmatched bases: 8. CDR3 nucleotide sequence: TGCGCCAGCAGCCAAAGGGGGCAGGGAGTGACAGATACGCAGTATTTT. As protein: CASSQRGQGVTDTQYF.

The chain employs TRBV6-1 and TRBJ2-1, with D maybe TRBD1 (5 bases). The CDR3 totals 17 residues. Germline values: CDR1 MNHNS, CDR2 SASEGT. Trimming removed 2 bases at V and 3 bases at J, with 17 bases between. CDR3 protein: CASSEMLGQSIYNEQFF. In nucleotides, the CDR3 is TGTGCCAGCAGTGAAATGCTGGGGCAGTCTATCTACAATGAGCAGTTCTTC.

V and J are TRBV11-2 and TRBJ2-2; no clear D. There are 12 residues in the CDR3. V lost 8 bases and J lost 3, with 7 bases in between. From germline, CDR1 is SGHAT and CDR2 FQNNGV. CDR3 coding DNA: TGTGCCAGCGGAAGGTACACCGGGGAGCTGTTTTTT. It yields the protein CASGRYTGELFF. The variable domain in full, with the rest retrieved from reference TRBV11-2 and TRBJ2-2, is EAGVAQSPRYKIIEKRQSVAFWCNPISGHATLYWYQQILGQGPKLLIQFQNNGVVDDSQLPKDRFSAERLKGVDSTLKIQPAKLEDSAVYLCASGRYTGELFFGEGSRLTVL.

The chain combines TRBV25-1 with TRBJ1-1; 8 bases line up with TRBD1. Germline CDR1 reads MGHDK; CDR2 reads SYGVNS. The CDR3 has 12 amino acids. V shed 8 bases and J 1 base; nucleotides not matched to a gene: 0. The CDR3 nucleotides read TGTGCCAGCGACAGGGGGAACACTGAAGCTTTCTTT. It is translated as CASDRGNTEAFF. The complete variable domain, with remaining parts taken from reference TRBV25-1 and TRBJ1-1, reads EADIYQTPRYLVIGTGKKITLECSQTMGHDKMYWYQQDPGMELHLIHYSYGVNSTEKGDLSSESTVSRIRTEHFPLTLESARPSHTSQYLCASDRGNTEAFFGQGTRLTVV.

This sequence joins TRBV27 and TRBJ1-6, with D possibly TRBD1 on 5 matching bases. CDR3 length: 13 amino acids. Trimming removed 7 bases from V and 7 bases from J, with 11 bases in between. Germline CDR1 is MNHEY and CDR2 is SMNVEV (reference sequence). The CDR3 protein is CASTADTNSPLHF. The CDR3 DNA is TGTGCCAGCACCGCGGACACAAATTCACCCCTCCACTTT.

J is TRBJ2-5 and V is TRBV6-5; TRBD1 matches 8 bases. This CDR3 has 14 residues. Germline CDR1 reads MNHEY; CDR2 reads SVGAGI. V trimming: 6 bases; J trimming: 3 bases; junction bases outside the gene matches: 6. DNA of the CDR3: TGTGCCAGCAGAAACGGACAGGGTGAAGAGACCCAGTACTTC. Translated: CASRNGQGEETQYF.

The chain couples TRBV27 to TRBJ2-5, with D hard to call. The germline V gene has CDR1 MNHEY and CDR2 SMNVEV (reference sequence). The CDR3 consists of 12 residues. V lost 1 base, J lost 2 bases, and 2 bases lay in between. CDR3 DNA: TGTGCCAGCAGTTTATTACAAGAGACCCAGTACTTC. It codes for CASSLLQETQYF.

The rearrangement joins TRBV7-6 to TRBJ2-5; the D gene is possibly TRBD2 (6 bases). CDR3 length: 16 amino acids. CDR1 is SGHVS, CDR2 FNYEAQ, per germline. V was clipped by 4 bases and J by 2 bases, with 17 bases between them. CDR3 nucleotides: TGTGCCAGCAGCTCCCGCCTCGGTCGGGAGCAAGAGACCCAGTACTTC. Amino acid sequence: CASSSRLGREQETQYF.

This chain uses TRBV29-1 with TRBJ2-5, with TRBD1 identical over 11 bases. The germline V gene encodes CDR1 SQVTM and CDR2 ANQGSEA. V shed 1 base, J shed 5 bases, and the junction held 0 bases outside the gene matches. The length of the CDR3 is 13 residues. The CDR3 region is CSVEGTGGETQYF. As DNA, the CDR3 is TGCAGCGTTGAAGGGACAGGGGGCGAGACCCAGTACTTC.

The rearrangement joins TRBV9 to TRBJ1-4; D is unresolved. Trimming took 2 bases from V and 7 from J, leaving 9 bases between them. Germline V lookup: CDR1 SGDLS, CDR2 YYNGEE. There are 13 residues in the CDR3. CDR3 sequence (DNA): TGTGCCAGCAGCGTCATGGGCAGTGAAAAACTGTTTTTT. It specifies CASSVMGSEKLFF.

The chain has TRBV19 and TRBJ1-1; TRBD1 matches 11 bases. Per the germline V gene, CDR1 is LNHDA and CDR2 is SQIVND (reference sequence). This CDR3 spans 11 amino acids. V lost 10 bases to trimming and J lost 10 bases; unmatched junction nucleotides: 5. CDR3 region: CATGTGGRAFF. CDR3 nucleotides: TGTGCCACAGGGACAGGGGGACGAGCTTTCTTT.

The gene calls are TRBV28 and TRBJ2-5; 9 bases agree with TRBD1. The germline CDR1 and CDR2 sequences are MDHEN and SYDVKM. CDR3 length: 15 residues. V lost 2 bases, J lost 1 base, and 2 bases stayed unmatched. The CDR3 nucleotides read TGTGCCAGCAGTTTAGTGACAGGGGGCCAAGAGACCCAGTACTTC. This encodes CASSLVTGGQETQYF.

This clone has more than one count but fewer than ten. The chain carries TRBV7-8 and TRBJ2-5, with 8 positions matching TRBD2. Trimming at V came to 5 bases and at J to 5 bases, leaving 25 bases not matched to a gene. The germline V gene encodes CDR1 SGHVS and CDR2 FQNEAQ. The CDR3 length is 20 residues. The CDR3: CASSHLQLPGTRELNETQYF. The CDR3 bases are TGTGCCAGCAGCCACCTACAACTTCCTGGGACTAGGGAACTGAACGAGACCCAGTACTTC.

This CDR3 reads CASSQVKYSRSTDTQYF. In DNA, the CDR3 is TGTGCCAGCAGCCAAGTGAAGTACAGTAGGAGCACAGATACGCAGTATTTT. This chain links TRBV14 with TRBJ2-3; D call uncertain. Germline assignment: CDR1 SGHDN and CDR2 FVKESK. The germline V and J ends were trimmed by 1 base and 0 bases, with 14 bases remaining between them. This CDR3 is built from 17 residues.

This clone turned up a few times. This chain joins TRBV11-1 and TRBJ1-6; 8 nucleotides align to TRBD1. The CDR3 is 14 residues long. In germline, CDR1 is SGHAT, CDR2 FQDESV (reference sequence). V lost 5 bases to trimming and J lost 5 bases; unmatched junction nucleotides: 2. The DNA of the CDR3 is TGTGCCAGCAGCCGGACAGGGAATAATTCACCCCTCCACTTT. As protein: CASSRTGNNSPLHF.

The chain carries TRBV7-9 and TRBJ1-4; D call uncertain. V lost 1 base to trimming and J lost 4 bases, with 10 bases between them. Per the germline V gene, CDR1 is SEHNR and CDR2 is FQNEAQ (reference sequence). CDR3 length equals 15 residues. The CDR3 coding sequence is TGTGCCAGCAGCTTAGACGCGGAGTATAATGAAAAACTGTTTTTT. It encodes CASSLDAEYNEKLFF. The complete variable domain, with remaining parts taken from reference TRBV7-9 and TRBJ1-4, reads DTGVSQNPRHKITKRGQNVTFRCDPISEHNRLYWYRQTLGQGPEFLTYFQNEAQLEKSRLLSDRFSAERPKGSFSTLEIQRTEQGDSAMYLCASSLDAEYNEKLFFGSGTQLSVL.

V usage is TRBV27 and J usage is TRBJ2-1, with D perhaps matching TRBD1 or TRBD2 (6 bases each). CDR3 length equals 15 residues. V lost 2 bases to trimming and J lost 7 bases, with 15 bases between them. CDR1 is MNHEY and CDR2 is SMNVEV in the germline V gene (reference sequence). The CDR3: CASSLGGPGMNEQFF. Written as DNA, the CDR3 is TGTGCCAGCAGTTTAGGGGGGCCCGGTATGAATGAGCAGTTCTTC.

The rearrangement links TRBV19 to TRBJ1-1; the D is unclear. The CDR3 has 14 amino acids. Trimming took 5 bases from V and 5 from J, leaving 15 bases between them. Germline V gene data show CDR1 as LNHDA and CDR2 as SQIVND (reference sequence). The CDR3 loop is CASSPTTMETEAFF. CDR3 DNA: TGTGCCAGTAGTCCGACCACGATGGAGACTGAAGCTTTCTTT.